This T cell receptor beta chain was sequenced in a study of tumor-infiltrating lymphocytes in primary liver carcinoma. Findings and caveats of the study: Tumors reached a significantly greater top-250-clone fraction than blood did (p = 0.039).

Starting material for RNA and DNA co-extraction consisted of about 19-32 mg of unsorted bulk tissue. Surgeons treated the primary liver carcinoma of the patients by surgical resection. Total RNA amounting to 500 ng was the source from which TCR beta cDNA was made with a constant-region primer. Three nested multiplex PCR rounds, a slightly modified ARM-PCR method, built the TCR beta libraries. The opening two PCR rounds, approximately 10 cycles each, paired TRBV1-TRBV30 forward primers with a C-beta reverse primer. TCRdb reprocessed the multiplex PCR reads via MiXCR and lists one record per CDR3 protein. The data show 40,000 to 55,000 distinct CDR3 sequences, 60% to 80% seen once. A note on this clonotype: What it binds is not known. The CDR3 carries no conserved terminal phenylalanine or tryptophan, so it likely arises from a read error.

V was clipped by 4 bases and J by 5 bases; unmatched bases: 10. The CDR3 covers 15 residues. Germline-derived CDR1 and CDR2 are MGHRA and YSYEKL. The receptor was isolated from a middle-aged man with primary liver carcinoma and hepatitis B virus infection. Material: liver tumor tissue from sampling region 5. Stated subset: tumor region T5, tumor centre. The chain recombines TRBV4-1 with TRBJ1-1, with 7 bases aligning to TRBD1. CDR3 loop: CASSRTWEGQTEAFV. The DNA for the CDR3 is TGCGCCAGCAGCCGAACATGGGAGGGACAGACTGAAGCTTTCGTT.